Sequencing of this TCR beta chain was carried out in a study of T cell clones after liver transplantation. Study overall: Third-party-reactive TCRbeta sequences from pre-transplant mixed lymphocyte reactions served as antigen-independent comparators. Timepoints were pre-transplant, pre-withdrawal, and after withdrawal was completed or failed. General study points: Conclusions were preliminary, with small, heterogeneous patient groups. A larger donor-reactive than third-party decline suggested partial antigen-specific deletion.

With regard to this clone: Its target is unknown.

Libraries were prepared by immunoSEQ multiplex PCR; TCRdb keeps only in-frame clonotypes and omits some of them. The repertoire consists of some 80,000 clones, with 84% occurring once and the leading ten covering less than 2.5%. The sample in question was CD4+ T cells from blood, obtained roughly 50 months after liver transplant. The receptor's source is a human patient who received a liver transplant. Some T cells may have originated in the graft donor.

The CDR3 coding sequence is TGCGCCAGCAGCCCGGGACTAGTCTCCTACGAGCAGTACTTC. Protein product: CASSPGLVSYEQYF. This sequence joins TRBV5-1 and TRBJ2-7; 8 bases are shared with TRBD2. From germline, CDR1 is SGHRS and CDR2 YFSETQ. J was trimmed by 0 bases and V by 4 bases; bases with no gene match: 3. This CDR3 region has 14 residues.